This passage covers 21 T cell receptor beta chains from one sample sequenced in a study of blood T cells in healthy people across ages. A J-beta primer mix and a sample-barcoded 5' primer were used in a second PCR of about 7 to 11 cycles. TCRdb reprocessed the 5' RACE reads via MiXCR and lists one record per CDR3 protein. Of hundreds of thousands of distinct CDR3 sequences in the sample, about 30% were seen once. Material: blood. The origin of the receptors is a woman older than 75 in good health.

About this clonotype itself: A much larger clone is a single base away; this may be a read error. The rearrangement links TRBV20-1 to TRBJ2-7, with D hard to call. The CDR3 length is 13 residues. The ends were cut back, 0 bases at V and 11 bases at J, with 17 bases in the middle. CDR1 is DFQATT, CDR2 SNEGSKA, per germline (reference sequence). The CDR3 region is CSARDPLGKTKYF. In nucleotides, the CDR3 is TGCAGTGCTAGAGACCCTCTTGGGAAGACCAAGTACTTC.

Concerning this clonotype itself: This may come from a read error, since a much larger clone is one base off. The chain uses TRBV5-4 and TRBJ2-1; weak D call: TRBD1 (5 bases). The CDR3 loop spans 14 amino acids. Germline V gene sequence: CDR1 SGHNT, CDR2 YYREEE (reference sequence). V was shortened by 1 base and J by 4 bases, with 9 bases between the two germline ends. CDR3 sequence (DNA): TGTGCCAGCAGCTTGCTGGACATATACAATGAGCAGTTCTTC. It encodes CASSLLDIYNEQFF.

Concerning this clonotype: This may be a read error: a much more frequent sequence differs by one nucleotide. This rearrangement joins TRBV11-2 to TRBJ2-1; weak D call: TRBD1 (6 bases). With 5 bases removed from V and 4 bases from J, the gap between germline ends came to 24 bases. CDR1 is SGHAT and CDR2 is FQNNGV in the germline V gene. This CDR3 region has 18 residues. CDR3 sequence: CASSQGLSAGVEYNEQFF. As DNA, the CDR3 is TGTGCCAGCAGCCAGGGGCTAAGCGCCGGAGTGGAGTACAATGAGCAGTTCTTC.

Regarding this clonotype: Possible read error: a much larger clone is one base away. This rearrangement joins TRBV12-3 or TRBV12-4 to TRBJ2-3, with D tentatively TRBD1 or TRBD2 (5 bases each). The V gene lost 5 bases and the J gene lost 0 bases, with 12 bases spanning the gap. This CDR3 has 15 amino acids. The CDR3 nucleotides read TGTGCCAGCAGTCGGACAAGGGAGAGCACAGATACGCAGTATTTT. Residues: CASSRTRESTDTQYF.

This clonotype was seen a few times. This chain connects TRBV7-3 to TRBJ1-3; D is ambiguous. The CDR3 covers 13 residues. Trimming stripped 2 bases from V and 0 bases from J, with 2 bases between. Germline CDR1 SGHTA, CDR2 FQGTGA. The CDR3 is CASSLFSGNTIYF. DNA of the CDR3: TGTGCCAGCAGCTTATTCTCTGGAAACACCATATATTTT. The entire variable domain, with the rest obtained from reference TRBV7-3 and TRBJ1-3, is as follows: GAGVSQTPSNKVTEKGKYVELRCDPISGHTALYWYRQSLGQGPEFLIYFQGTGAADDSGLPNDRFFAVRPEGSVSTLKIQRTERGDSAVYLCASSLFSGNTIYFGEGSWLTVV.

The CDR3 here is CASSQTGQASNYGYTF. The CDR3 nucleotides read TGTGCCAGCAGCCAAACGGGGCAGGCGTCTAACTATGGCTACACCTTC. The chain employs TRBV14 and TRBJ1-2; maybe TRBD1 (5 bases). Trimming cost V 2 bases and J 0 bases, with 13 bases left between them. Germline V gene lookup returns CDR1 SGHDN and CDR2 FVKESK. The CDR3 sequence is 16 residues long.

This clonotype appeared many times. The rearrangement uses TRBV5-1 and TRBJ2-7; D may be TRBD1 (6 bases). This CDR3 has 14 residues. Germline CDR1 is SGHRS and CDR2 is YFSETQ. Trimming took 4 bases from V and 4 from J, leaving 15 bases between them. This CDR3 reads CASSSGGADYEQYF. As DNA, the CDR3 is TGCGCCAGCAGCAGTGGGGGCGCCGATTACGAGCAGTACTTC.

The rearrangement uses TRBV20-1 and TRBJ2-7, with D maybe TRBD1 (5 bases). Germline CDR1 is DFQATT and CDR2 is SNEGSKA (reference sequence). The CDR3 consists of 14 residues. Deletions cut 8 bases from V and 6 bases from J, with 23 bases between. For the CDR3, the DNA is TGCAGTAGATCTGACAGTTTACCACGGGCCGAGCAGTACTTC. Its protein is CSRSDSLPRAEQYF.

The genes are TRBV4-2 and TRBJ1-2; D is unclear. The ends were cut back, 0 bases at V and 4 bases at J, with 12 bases in the middle. Germline-derived CDR1 and CDR2 are LGHNA and YNFKEQ. CDR3 size: 15 residues. CDR3 in DNA: TGTGCCAGCAGCCAAGAACTAGGAGATGGCTATGGCTACACCTTC. As protein: CASSQELGDGYGYTF.

This clonotype came up many times. The chain employs TRBV7-2 and TRBJ1-1; D ambiguous. V shed 7 bases and J shed 2 bases, with 17 bases lying between them. Germline CDR1 reads SGHTA; CDR2 reads FQGNSA. The CDR3 runs to 15 residues. Written as DNA, the CDR3 is TGTGCCAGCATCCCGGCGGGGAGAGAAAACACTGAAGCTTTCTTT. As protein: CASIPAGRENTEAFF.

At least ten counts were recorded for this clonotype. This chain joins TRBV15 and TRBJ2-3; no clear D gene. The CDR3 consists of 17 residues. Germline values: CDR1 LNHNV, CDR2 YYDKDF (reference sequence). Trimming removed 1 base from V and 1 base from J, with 15 bases in between. CDR3: CATSRVTRGGGTDTQYF. The CDR3 coding sequence is TGTGCCACCAGCAGAGTTACGAGAGGTGGAGGCACAGATACGCAGTATTTT.

This clonotype was detected ten times or more. The rearrangement links TRBV20-1 to TRBJ2-3, with D perhaps TRBD2 (5 bases). The CDR3 spans 13 residues. From germline, CDR1 is DFQATT and CDR2 SNEGSKA (reference sequence). V lost 5 bases and J lost 5, with 14 bases in between. The DNA of the CDR3 is TGCAGTGCTTCCACGGACTGGGGAGATACGCAGTATTTT. Amino acid sequence: CSASTDWGDTQYF.

This clonotype showed up many times. The V call is TRBV15, the J call TRBJ2-7; TRBD2 matches at 8 bases. The CDR3 has 15 residues. The germline CDR1 and CDR2 sequences are LNHNV and YYDKDF (reference sequence). The J segment lost 3 bases and the V segment lost 0 bases, leaving 4 bases of the junction unmatched. The CDR3 region is CATSRDPGGLYEQYF. The CDR3 bases are TGTGCCACCAGCAGAGATCCGGGGGGGCTCTACGAGCAGTACTTC.

The rearrangement links TRBV7-3 to TRBJ1-1, with D unclear. Per germline, CDR1 SGHTA and CDR2 FQGTGA. The V end was cut by 5 bases, the J end by 1 base, with 17 bases between. This CDR3 spans 16 amino acids. The CDR3 coding sequence is TGTGCCAGCAGCCCTCTGACGTTGGAGGGGAACACTGAAGCTTTCTTT. It translates to CASSPLTLEGNTEAFF. Full variable domain (outside the CDR3, taken from reference TRBV7-3 and TRBJ1-1): GAGVSQTPSNKVTEKGKYVELRCDPISGHTALYWYRQSLGQGPEFLIYFQGTGAADDSGLPNDRFFAVRPEGSVSTLKIQRTERGDSAVYLCASSPLTLEGNTEAFFGQGTRLTVV.

A remark on this clonotype: A much more abundant neighbour one base away suggests this may be a read error. The CDR3 is CASRQGCYEQYF. The CDR3 nucleotides read TGTGCCAGCAGGCAGGGGTGCTACGAGCAGTACTTC. The rearrangement joins TRBV12-3 or TRBV12-4 to TRBJ2-7, with D maybe TRBD1 (6 bases). CDR3 length: 12 residues. The V end was cut by 6 bases, the J end by 3 bases, with 9 bases between.

This clonotype was picked up many times. The V call is TRBV11-2, the J call TRBJ2-7, with 9 bases matching TRBD2. CDR3 length equals 14 residues. V lost 5 bases to trimming and J lost 0 bases; unmatched junction nucleotides: 2. CDR1 SGHAT and CDR2 FQNNGV come from the germline V gene. CDR3 bases: TGTGCCAGCAGCCTAGCGGGGTACTCCTACGAGCAGTACTTC. Encoded protein: CASSLAGYSYEQYF. The entire variable domain, with the rest obtained from reference TRBV11-2 and TRBJ2-7, is as follows: EAGVAQSPRYKIIEKRQSVAFWCNPISGHATLYWYQQILGQGPKLLIQFQNNGVVDDSQLPKDRFSAERLKGVDSTLKIQPAKLEDSAVYLCASSLAGYSYEQYFGPGTRLTVT.

A remark on this clonotype: A read error may be the cause here, since a much bigger clone is one base away. The chain links TRBV24-1 to TRBJ2-1, with D possibly matching TRBD1 (6 bases). Per germline, CDR1 KGHDR and CDR2 SFDVKD. There are 15 residues in the CDR3. The CDR3 loop reads CATSDRRTGYIEQFF. CDR3 sequence (DNA): TGTGCCACCAGTGATAGAAGAACAGGGTACATTGAGCAGTTCTTC.

This clonotype showed up many times. V and J are TRBV10-2 and TRBJ2-3, with 9 bases aligning to TRBD2. The trim removed 6 bases at V and 4 bases at J, leaving 5 bases unmatched. Germline assignment: CDR1 WSHSY and CDR2 SAAADI. The CDR3 is made up of 14 amino acids. The CDR3 loop is CASRSSGDADTQYF. CDR3 nucleotides: TGCGCCAGCAGGTCTAGCGGGGACGCAGATACGCAGTATTTT.

At least ten counts were recorded for this clonotype. The genes are TRBV2 and TRBJ2-6, with 10 bases that match TRBD1. After removal of 7 bases from V and 4 bases from J, the junction contained 13 bases not matched to a gene. This CDR3 is built from 18 residues. Germline V CDR1 and CDR2: SNHLY, FYNNEI. The CDR3 reads CASILPGTGVSGANVLTF. The CDR3 DNA reads TGTGCCAGCATTCTTCCGGGGACAGGGGTTTCCGGGGCCAACGTCCTGACTTTC.

There are many counts of this clonotype. This chain links TRBV6-6 with TRBJ1-2; D gene unclear. Germline CDR1 and CDR2: MNHNY and SVGAGI (reference sequence). This CDR3 has 15 amino acids. With 2 bases removed from V and 1 base from J, the gap between germline ends came to 11 bases. CDR3 DNA sequence: TGTGCCAGCAGTTACATATTTGAGAATAACTATGGCTACACCTTC. It translates to CASSYIFENNYGYTF.

In regard to this clonotype: Given a much more abundant clone one base away, this may be a read error. This chain links TRBV7-9 with TRBJ1-2; 11 bases fit TRBD1. CDR1 and CDR2 (germline): SEHNR, FQNEAQ (reference sequence). CDR3 length equals 15 residues. This chain's CDR3 is CASSWWTGGADGCTF. The CDR3 DNA sequence: TGTGCCAGCAGCTGGTGGACAGGGGGCGCAGATGGCTGCACCTTC.